This paragraph reports one TCR beta chain. Its specificity is unknown. Germline V lookup: CDR1 LNHDA, CDR2 SQIVND (reference sequence). The CDR3 has 15 residues. V was clipped by 2 bases and J by 3 bases, with 14 bases between them. This record belongs to a study of cytomegalovirus exposure and HLA in healthy donors. Study overall: Of the donors genotyped, approximately 400 in all, about 80% fell in the Caucasian-associated ancestry cluster.

The PCR contained 60 Vbeta and 13 Jbeta primers. Generated by immunoSEQ multiplex PCR, the TCRdb table keeps only in-frame clones and is missing some. The table includes 90,000 to 130,000 clones, around 85% detected once. Notes on the study in general: Later on, a genetic analysis was performed. It linked a missense variant in DCLRE1C with V- and J-gene trimming of TCR beta. Earlier analysis yielded a pattern in which most TCR beta V segments were productive about 87% or about 30% of the time.

This receptor was obtained from a man aged 25-45 years in good health and CMV-seropositive. The gene calls are TRBV19 and TRBJ2-7; perhaps TRBD1 as D (6 bases). Sequenced input: PBMCs. CDR3 loop: CASSIMGAKVYEQYF. CDR3 sequence (DNA): TGTGCCAGTAGTATAATGGGGGCGAAAGTCTACGAGCAGTACTTC. Filled out from reference TRBV19 and TRBJ2-7, the complete variable domain reads DGGITQSPKYLFRKEGQNVTLSCEQNLNHDAMYWYRQDPGQGLRLIYYSQIVNDFQKGDIAEGYSVSREKKESFPLTVTSAQKNPTAFYLCASSIMGAKVYEQYFGPGTRLTVT.